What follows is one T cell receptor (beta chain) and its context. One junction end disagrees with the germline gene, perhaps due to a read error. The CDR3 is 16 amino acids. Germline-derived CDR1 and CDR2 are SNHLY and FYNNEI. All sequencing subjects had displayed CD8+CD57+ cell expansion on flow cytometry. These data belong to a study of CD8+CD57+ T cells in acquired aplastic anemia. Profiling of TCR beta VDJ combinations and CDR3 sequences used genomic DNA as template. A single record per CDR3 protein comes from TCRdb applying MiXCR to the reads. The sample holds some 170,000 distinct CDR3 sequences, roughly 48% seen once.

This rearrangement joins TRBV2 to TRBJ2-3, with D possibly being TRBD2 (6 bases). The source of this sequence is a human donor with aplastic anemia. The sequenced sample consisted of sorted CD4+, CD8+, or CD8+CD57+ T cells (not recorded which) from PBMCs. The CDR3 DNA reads TGTGCCAGCAGTGAAGCGCCGGGGCCGCGGGGAGATGCGCAGTATTTT. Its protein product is CASSEAPGPRGDAQYF.